This TCR beta chain came from a study of beta chain features in type 1 diabetes (dated by TCRdb to 2016 to 2018). Concerning the study at large: Patients and healthy donors did not differ in mean age, gender distribution, total cell number or subset yield. In the study, TCRB repertoires of sorted circulating CD4+ T cell subsets from recently diagnosed type 1 diabetes patients were compared with those of matched healthy donors. A total of approximately 110,000,000 sorted cells were examined across all samples, and a strong correlation was observed between cell number per subset and RNA yield. Regulatory and stem cell-like memory subsets were isolated from only 8 patients and roughly eight healthy donors, whereas naive and central memory subsets came from all 30 or so donors. Broad study findings and their caveats: In all four CD4+ subsets, TCRB CDR3 length was moderately but significantly shorter in type 1 diabetes patients. HLA sub-analyses involved small numbers of individuals, so any influence of HLA type on TCRB rearrangement remained unresolved. Fewer insertions and more nucleotide deletions at VDJ recombination sites were observed in patients with type 1 diabetes, implying thymic rearrangement abnormalities. Naive, central memory and regulatory TCRB repertoires appeared more similar among patients than among healthy donors. PCR might favor shorter templates, but patient and control samples were amplified and corrected together, so any skew would affect both groups equally. Sequencing cDNA rather than genomic DNA could over-represent highly expressing activated cells, although activation and CD3 levels did not differ between groups.

The entire amount of isolated RNA was reverse transcribed using the High Capacity cDNA Reverse Transcription Kit, so the sequenced TCRB transcripts were expressed ones. Naive, central memory and regulatory T cell samples underwent deep immunoSEQ sequencing, averaging around 3.6 million total reads per sample. Sorted cells were lysed in RLT buffer, and RNA was extracted using DNase-treated RNeasy Micro or Mini kits according to cell number. To prevent cross-contamination, each cell subset was processed individually, whereas patient and healthy donor samples were processed jointly. The immunoSEQ multiplex PCR was used to amplify TCRB sequences from cDNA, yielding 87-bp fragments that span the CDR3 region. Sequencing of the amplicons was done on the Illumina HiSeq platform. Per the source publication's procedure: PCR bias was computationally corrected using synthetic template baselines, reads within Hamming distance 2 were collapsed, and singletons that could not be merged were discarded. Reads were aligned against IMGT so that V, D and J genes, CDR3 length and insertions or deletions at six rearrangement sites could be assigned. Within each subset, clonotype counts were normalized to the number of sorted cells before true diversity and Gini coefficients were calculated with the tcR R package. The overlap coefficient, calculated on TCRB nucleotide sequences, was used to quantify repertoire sharing. As a proxy for the pre-selection repertoire, out-of-frame TCRB sequences from naive cells were analyzed. TCRdb retrieved this table from immuneACCESS and kept in-frame rearrangements only. Not all clones are present; in checked studies, unresolved V genes account for under half, and no reason is known for the remainder. V and J calls and clone size are as listed in that table; D and trimming were resolved from the DNA. The sample records roughly 700,000 clones, about an eighth of which are singletons. The ten largest make up approximately 0.02% of the sample.

Deletion took 3 bases off V and 3 bases off J, with a span of 9 bases between the germline ends. The CDR3 sequence holds 13 residues, the cysteine and phenylalanine included. Only the CDR3 part of the read is kept: 39 bases, read in frame from the first base. CDR1 and CDR2 were assigned from the germline V gene (reference sequence) as GTSNPN and SVGIG. From each donor, a single peripheral blood sample of 100 to 150 mL on average was drawn into heparinised tubes. Naive, central memory, regulatory and stem cell-like memory CD4+ T cells were sorted on a BD FACSAria II using a panel including CD45RO, CCR7, CD25, CD127, CD95 and CD27. Every sorted population had a purity above 95%. Right away, PBMCs were isolated by Lymphoprep density gradient centrifugation and were stained directly, with no culture step. So that batch effects would be minimized, each experiment stained and sorted samples in pairs, pairing one healthy donor with one patient.

Of note for this clone: Its antigen is not yet known. No base-level quality is on record; no much larger clone is a single base apart.

The V gene is TRBV30 and the J gene is TRBJ1-5; the best D guess is TRBD1, with 5 bases matching. This clonotype originated in a man aged 18 to 30 with type 1 diabetes. The sample consisted of naive CD4+ T cells from blood. The cell subset or site label corresponds to: true naive CD4+ T cells. The sequenced DNA is TGTGCCTGGAGCAACGGGGCCAATCAGCCCCAGCATTTT. Its amino acids are CAWSNGANQPQHF. The CDR3, completed at both ends by the reference TRBV30 and TRBJ1-5 genes, gives the full variable domain SQTIHQWPATLVQPVGSPLSLECTVEGTSNPNLYWYRQAAGRGLQLLFYSVGIGQISSEVPQNLSASRPQDRQFILSSKKLLLSDSGFYLCAWSNGANQPQHFGDGTRLSIL.